Shown below are 17 T cell receptor beta chains from a single sample sequenced in a study of cytomegalovirus exposure and HLA in healthy donors. The data were produced by immunoSEQ multiplex PCR, yet TCRdb's version contains in-frame clones alone and is incomplete. The sample contains about 150,000 clones, roughly 90% of which appear only once. Sequencing used PBMCs. Receptor source: a man aged 18 to 29 in good health and CMV-seropositive.

J is TRBJ2-3 and V is TRBV4-3, with D possibly being TRBD2 (6 bases). The germline gives CDR1 LGHNA, CDR2 YSLEER. V lost 0 bases to trimming and J lost 2 bases, with 12 bases between them. This CDR3 comprises 16 residues. CDR3 sequence (DNA): TGCGCCAGCAGCCAAGATAGGGGACTTAACACAGATACGCAGTATTTT. Translated, it gives CASSQDRGLNTDTQYF.

The chain links TRBV30 to TRBJ2-1, with 8 bases aligning to TRBD2. The germline CDR1 and CDR2 sequences are GTSNPN and SVGIG (reference sequence). This CDR3 has 14 residues. The junction had 6 bases not matched to a gene; V was cut back by 4 bases and J by 4 bases. The DNA for the CDR3 is TGTGCCTGGACCGCCGGCGGGGGGTACAATGAGCAGTTCTTC. Protein sequence: CAWTAGGGYNEQFF.

The V gene is TRBV10-3, the J gene TRBJ2-3, with 13 bases fitting TRBD2. From germline, CDR1 is ENHRY and CDR2 SYGVKD. The CDR3 has 15 amino acids. V lost 4 bases and J lost 3; bases outside the gene matches: 1. The CDR3 DNA follows: TGTGCCATCAGTGGGACTAGCGGGAGAACAGATACGCAGTATTTT. Its protein is CAISGTSGRTDTQYF.

The gene calls are TRBV4-3 and TRBJ1-2, with D possibly TRBD1 on 6 matching bases. The CDR3 covers 15 residues. Germline V lookup: CDR1 LGHNA, CDR2 YSLEER. V dropped 0 bases and J dropped 3 bases, with 11 bases sitting between them. CDR3 sequence: CASSQDLPGDYGYTF. Written as DNA, the CDR3 is TGCGCCAGCAGCCAAGATCTCCCAGGGGACTATGGCTACACCTTC.

J is TRBJ1-1 and V is TRBV15; 10 bases match TRBD1. The V segment lost 5 bases and the J segment 10 bases; nucleotides outside the gene matches: 13. CDR1 and CDR2 from the germline V gene are LNHNV and YYDKDF (reference sequence). The CDR3 extends over 15 amino acids. Here the CDR3 reads CATSLDRGRFGRAFF. CDR3 coding DNA: TGTGCCACCAGCCTTGACAGGGGGCGTTTTGGAAGAGCTTTCTTT.

V and J are TRBV5-1 and TRBJ1-1; D remains unclear. From germline, CDR1 is SGHRS and CDR2 YFSETQ. This CDR3 has 12 amino acids. V lost 0 bases, J lost 4 bases, and 4 bases lay in between. CDR3 sequence (DNA): TGCGCCAGCAGCTTGGGTATCACTGAAGCTTTCTTT. Protein sequence: CASSLGITEAFF. Together with reference TRBV5-1 and TRBJ1-1, the CDR3 gives the full variable domain: KAGVTQTPRYLIKTRGQQVTLSCSPISGHRSVSWYQQTPGQGLQFLFEYFSETQRNKGNFPGRFSGRQFSNSRSEMNVSTLELGDSALYLCASSLGITEAFFGQGTRLTVV.

The chain joins TRBV5-4 to TRBJ2-5; tentatively, D is TRBD2 (6 bases). This CDR3 spans 13 amino acids. Germline-derived CDR1 and CDR2 are SGHNT and YYREEE (reference sequence). V was pared by 4 bases and J by 2 bases, with 9 bases between. As DNA, the CDR3 is TGTGCCAGCAGCCGGGACTTTCAAGAGACCCAGTACTTC. Its protein product is CASSRDFQETQYF.

CDR3 sequence reads: CASSLSASEAFF. DNA of the CDR3: TGTGCCAGCAGCTTAAGCGCTTCTGAAGCTTTCTTT. The chain couples TRBV5-6 to TRBJ1-1; no firm D call. The CDR3 runs to 12 residues. Germline loops: CDR1 SGHDT, CDR2 YYEEEE. V was cut by 2 bases and J by 6 bases, with 8 bases left in between.

The chain uses TRBV6-5 and TRBJ1-5; D gene ambiguous. This CDR3 is built from 15 residues. In germline, CDR1 is MNHEY, CDR2 SVGAGI. V lost 5 bases to trimming and J lost 7 bases, with 18 bases between them. The CDR3 nucleotides are TGTGCCAGCAGTACTCTGACCACGGCCGGGCAGCCCCAGCATTTT. It encodes CASSTLTTAGQPQHF.

This clone came up a few times. The rearrangement links TRBV19 to TRBJ1-6; D is ambiguous. The CDR3 has 13 amino acids. Trimming took off 3 bases at V and 10 bases at J, with 10 bases between the two ends. Germline-derived CDR1 and CDR2 are LNHDA and SQIVND (reference sequence). This chain's CDR3 is CASSMDRGSPLHF. The CDR3 DNA sequence: TGTGCCAGTAGTATGGATCGGGGATCACCCCTCCACTTT.

This rearrangement joins TRBV5-6 to TRBJ1-3; D not certain. The CDR3 is 14 amino acids. V was clipped by 0 bases and J by 3 bases, with 7 bases between them. Germline assignment: CDR1 SGHDT and CDR2 YYEEEE. The CDR3 spells CASSLGLYGNTIYF. The CDR3 coding sequence is TGTGCCAGCAGCTTGGGACTGTATGGAAACACCATATATTTT.

CDR3 protein: CASSEAGQGVRSEAFF. The DNA for the CDR3 is TGTGCCAGCAGTGAAGCGGGACAGGGGGTCCGATCGGAAGCTTTCTTT. The chain recombines TRBV6-1 with TRBJ1-1; 11 bases are a match to TRBD1. V lost 0 bases to trimming and J lost 8 bases; unmatched junction nucleotides: 8. This CDR3 contains 16 residues. Germline V lookup: CDR1 MNHNS, CDR2 SASEGT.

V is TRBV7-9 and J is TRBJ1-1; D call uncertain. The CDR3 is made up of 15 amino acids. Germline V lookup: CDR1 SEHNR, CDR2 FQNEAQ (reference sequence). V shed 5 bases and J shed 5 bases, with 18 bases lying between them. The CDR3 loop is CASSNRLGAGTEAFF. CDR3 DNA: TGTGCCAGCAGCAACCGACTAGGAGCTGGTACTGAAGCTTTCTTT.

The chain has TRBV2 and TRBJ2-6; perhaps TRBD1 as D (6 bases). The CDR3 covers 15 residues. Germline V gene lookup returns CDR1 SNHLY and CDR2 FYNNEI. V dropped 8 bases and J dropped 2 bases, with 13 bases sitting between them. The CDR3 nucleotides are TGTGCCAGCTCACGAAGACAGGCTGGGGCCAACGTCCTGACTTTC. This translates into CASSRRQAGANVLTF.

The chain uses TRBV29-1 and TRBJ2-7; 7 nucleotides line up with TRBD1. J lost 0 bases, V lost 0 bases, and 8 bases had no gene match. The germline V gene encodes CDR1 SQVTM and CDR2 ANQGSEA. The CDR3 loop spans 16 amino acids. CDR3 sequence: CSVEDGETGTSYEQYF. DNA for the CDR3: TGCAGCGTTGAAGATGGGGAGACAGGGACCTCCTACGAGCAGTACTTC.

Only one count was recorded for this clone. The chain links TRBV19 to TRBJ1-6; 8 nucleotides line up with TRBD1. Germline V gives CDR1 LNHDA, CDR2 SQIVND (reference sequence). CDR3 length: 14 residues. J gave up 10 bases and V 7 bases, and 9 bases lay outside the gene matches. The DNA for the CDR3 is TGTGCCAGTATCGGACAGGGAAGAGGGTCACCCCTCCACTTT. Translation: CASIGQGRGSPLHF.

V is TRBV6-5 and J is TRBJ1-1; maybe TRBD1 (5 bases). Germline lookup yields CDR1 MNHEY and CDR2 SVGAGI. V was trimmed by 2 bases and J by 5 bases, leaving 12 bases between them. The CDR3 loop spans 14 amino acids. The CDR3 DNA reads TGTGCCAGCAGTTACGTGGGGCTTGGGACTGAAGCTTTCTTT. Residues: CASSYVGLGTEAFF.